These 10 T cell receptor beta chains originate from one sample sequenced in a study of cytomegalovirus exposure and HLA in healthy donors. The PCR employed 60 Vbeta primers together with 13 Jbeta primers. TCRdb keeps only in-frame clones here, not all; method: immunoSEQ multiplex PCR. The sample includes 150,000 to 200,000 clones, about four fifths of them seen just once. The sequenced sample was PBMCs. These TCRs come from a woman aged 50 to 60 in good health and CMV-seronegative.

As regards this clone: A read error may produce the germline difference seen at one junction end. This chain links TRBV7-9 with TRBJ1-6, with a possible D match to TRBD1 (5 bases). CDR3 size: 13 residues. Germline CDR1 SEHNR, CDR2 FQNEAQ (reference sequence). The CDR3 region has the DNA TGTTCCAGCACCCTGCTGGGGGGAAGACCCCTCCACTTT. It is translated as CSSTLLGGRPLHF. Together with reference TRBV7-9 and TRBJ1-6, the CDR3 gives the full variable domain: DTGVSQNPRHKITKRGQNVTFRCDPISEHNRLYWYRQTLGQGPEFLTYFQNEAQLEKSRLLSDRFSAERPKGSFSTLEIQRTEQGDSAMYLCSSTLLGGRPLHFGNGTRLTVT.

The rearrangement links TRBV25-1 to TRBJ2-3; 7 nucleotides line up with TRBD2. Germline V gene sequence: CDR1 MGHDK, CDR2 SYGVNS. J gave up 0 bases and V 1 base, and 7 bases lay outside the gene matches. The CDR3 extends over 17 amino acids. CDR3 coding DNA: TGTGCCAGCAGTGAATGGGGGGGACTCGCTAGCACAGATACGCAGTATTTT. Its protein product is CASSEWGGLASTDTQYF.

This clone was detected only a few times. This chain uses TRBV10-3 with TRBJ2-2, with D perhaps matching TRBD2 (6 bases). CDR1 is ENHRY, CDR2 SYGVKD, per germline. V dropped 7 bases and J dropped 5 bases, with 11 bases sitting between them. This CDR3 comprises 13 residues. DNA of the CDR3: TGTGCCATCACAGGGAGGTCAACCGGGGAGCTGTTTTTT. Its protein is CAITGRSTGELFF.

In the case of this clone: The junction differs from germline at one of its ends, possibly a read error. Other DNA sequences in this specimen translate into the identical CDR3. The chain carries TRBV6-6 and TRBJ1-6; weak D call: TRBD1 (6 bases). CDR3 length: 14 residues. Germline V gene lookup returns CDR1 MNHNY and CDR2 SVGAGI (reference sequence). This CDR3 is CASTLGQQNSPLHF. The DNA of the CDR3 is TGTGCCAGCACCCTCGGACAGCAAAATTCCCCCCTCCACTTT.

The genes are TRBV5-1 and TRBJ2-6; 8 nucleotides agree with TRBD1. V shed 1 base, J shed 2 bases, and the junction held 8 bases outside the gene matches. Germline V gene sequence: CDR1 SGHRS, CDR2 YFSETQ. This CDR3 spans 18 amino acids. CDR3 coding DNA: TGCGCCAGCAGCTTGCAGGGGGCGTTATCACCTGGGGCCAACGTCCTGACTTTC. This encodes CASSLQGALSPGANVLTF.

This rearrangement joins TRBV7-6 to TRBJ2-7; D might be TRBD2 (5 bases). The CDR3 extends over 15 amino acids. The V and J ends lost 1 base and 2 bases respectively, with 12 bases between them. CDR1 is SGHVS and CDR2 is FNYEAQ in the germline V gene. This chain's CDR3 is CASSLDVGIPYEQYF. The CDR3 DNA sequence: TGTGCCAGCAGCTTAGATGTCGGGATACCCTACGAGCAGTACTTC.

V is TRBV7-9 and J is TRBJ1-5, with TRBD1 as a possible D gene (6 bases). Trimming cost V 5 bases and J 2 bases, with 16 bases left between them. Germline CDR1 is SEHNR and CDR2 is FQNEAQ (reference sequence). This CDR3 has 16 amino acids. The CDR3 region has the DNA TGTGCCAGCAGCAAGTTAGGGGGGGGCGGCAATCAGCCCCAGCATTTT. Translating it yields CASSKLGGGGNQPQHF.

CDR3 loop: CASSLLADPPYEQYF. For the CDR3, the DNA is TGTGCCAGCAGCTTGTTGGCAGATCCTCCCTACGAGCAGTACTTC. V is TRBV5-6 and J is TRBJ2-7, with D hard to call. The length of the CDR3 is 15 residues. Trimming removed 1 base at V and 2 bases at J, with 13 bases between. Germline V CDR1 and CDR2: SGHDT, YYEEEE.

Comments on this clone: At the DNA level, this CDR3 is encoded by other sequences in the same sample as well. The chain couples TRBV6-5 to TRBJ1-6, with D perhaps TRBD1 (6 bases). CDR3 length: 14 residues. The ends were cut back, 7 bases at V and 2 bases at J, with 9 bases in the middle. Germline V gene sequence: CDR1 MNHEY, CDR2 SVGAGI. The CDR3 spells CASKGQPYNSPLHF. The DNA for the CDR3 is TGTGCCAGCAAAGGACAGCCCTATAATTCACCCCTCCACTTT.

The V and J genes are TRBV5-1 and TRBJ2-1, with D unresolved. V was trimmed by 0 bases and J by 2 bases, leaving 6 bases between them. Per germline, CDR1 SGHRS and CDR2 YFSETQ. The CDR3 is 14 residues long. CDR3 loop: CASSLERPYNEQFF. CDR3 in DNA: TGCGCCAGCAGCTTGGAGCGCCCCTACAATGAGCAGTTCTTC.